A selection of T cell receptor beta chains follows, all from one sample in a study of somatic mutations in cytotoxic T cells in rheumatoid arthritis. The method was immunoSEQ multiplex PCR; TCRdb's version includes in-frame clones alone and lacks a portion of them. This sample has over 15,000 clones, with 80% to 90% found just once. The sample consisted of CD8+ T cells sorted from blood. These receptor sequences come from a man aged 40-49 years in good health. Both conserved end residues are part of each CDR3. Fields, in order: clone size, V gene, J gene, D gene, CDR3 DNA, CDR3 protein. D genes are given only for firm matches. Not every row has a clone size; where given, it reads once, few, many or a size class.

clone_size: NA; v_call: TRBV9; j_call: TRBJ2-1; d_call: TRBD2; cdr3_nt: TGTGCCAGCAGCGTAGAGGGGAGGGAACATGAGCAGTTCTTC; cdr3_aa: CASSVEGREHEQFF
clone_size: NA; v_call: TRBV14; j_call: TRBJ1-3; d_call: NA; cdr3_nt: TGTGCCAGCAGCCAAGATCTTTTTGGAAACACCATATATTTT; cdr3_aa: CASSQDLFGNTIYF
clone_size: NA; v_call: TRBV2; j_call: TRBJ2-7; d_call: NA; cdr3_nt: TGTGCCAGCAGCGCCAGCTCCTACGAGCAGTACTTC; cdr3_aa: CASSASSYEQYF
clone_size: NA; v_call: TRBV4-3; j_call: TRBJ1-5; d_call: NA; cdr3_nt: TGCGCCAGCAGCCTTGATTTAGTTCAGCCCCAGCATTTT; cdr3_aa: CASSLDLVQPQHF
clone_size: NA; v_call: TRBV27; j_call: TRBJ2-1; d_call: TRBD2; cdr3_nt: TGTGCCAGCAGTTTTCTAGCGGTTAGACCCAATGAGCAGTTCTTC; cdr3_aa: CASSFLAVRPNEQFF
clone_size: NA; v_call: TRBV11-2; j_call: TRBJ1-1; d_call: NA; cdr3_nt: TGTGCCAGCAGCTTACCACCTTCAGGGACCACTGAAGCTTTCTTT; cdr3_aa: CASSLPPSGTTEAFF
clone_size: NA; v_call: TRBV4-3; j_call: TRBJ2-1; d_call: NA; cdr3_nt: TGCGCCAGCAGCCCAGACAGACATGAGCAGTTCTTC; cdr3_aa: CASSPDRHEQFF
clone_size: NA; v_call: TRBV7-9; j_call: TRBJ2-3; d_call: TRBD2; cdr3_nt: TGTGCCAGCAGCAGACGGACTAGCGGATACACAGATACGCAGTATTTT; cdr3_aa: CASSRRTSGYTDTQYF
clone_size: NA; v_call: TRBV9; j_call: TRBJ2-1; d_call: TRBD2; cdr3_nt: TGTGCCAGCAGCCCTACTAGCGGGAGGGCCTATGAGCAGTTCTTC; cdr3_aa: CASSPTSGRAYEQFF
clone_size: NA; v_call: TRBV6-5; j_call: TRBJ2-3; d_call: TRBD1; cdr3_nt: TGTGCCAGCAGCGACGGGACAGGGCACACAGATACGCAGTATTTT; cdr3_aa: CASSDGTGHTDTQYF
clone_size: NA; v_call: TRBV10-1; j_call: TRBJ2-1; d_call: NA; cdr3_nt: TGCGCCAGCAGTGAGACTAGCCGTGGCCATGAGCAGTTCTTC; cdr3_aa: CASSETSRGHEQFF
clone_size: NA; v_call: TRBV5-1; j_call: TRBJ2-7; d_call: TRBD2; cdr3_nt: TGCGCCAGCAGCTTGGCCCCTACCGGGACTAGAAACTACGAGCAGTGCTTC; cdr3_aa: CASSLAPTGTRNYEQCF
clone_size: NA; v_call: TRBV28; j_call: TRBJ2-7; d_call: TRBD1; cdr3_nt: TGTGCCAGCAGGGGCAGGGGGTTTTACGAGCAGTACTTC; cdr3_aa: CASRGRGFYEQYF
clone_size: NA; v_call: TRBV14; j_call: TRBJ2-5; d_call: NA; cdr3_nt: TGTGCCAGCAGCCAAGTTGTAAGGAGCGAAGGCCAAGAGACCCAGTACTTC; cdr3_aa: CASSQVVRSEGQETQYF
clone_size: NA; v_call: TRBV9; j_call: TRBJ2-6; d_call: NA; cdr3_nt: TGTGCCAGCAGCGCCCCGCCTTCGGGGGCCAACGTCCTGACTTTC; cdr3_aa: CASSAPPSGANVLTF
clone_size: NA; v_call: TRBV28; j_call: TRBJ2-5; d_call: TRBD2; cdr3_nt: TGTGCCAGCAGGGCGGGGGGGGAGACCCAGTACTTC; cdr3_aa: CASRAGGETQYF
clone_size: NA; v_call: TRBV5-8; j_call: TRBJ2-2; d_call: NA; cdr3_nt: TGTGCCAGCAGCTGGGGGGACACCAACACCGGGGAGCTGTTTTTT; cdr3_aa: CASSWGDTNTGELFF
clone_size: NA; v_call: TRBV4-2; j_call: TRBJ2-3; d_call: NA; cdr3_nt: TGTGCCAGCAGCCAGGGGCGGGGGCGGGGAACAGATACGCAGTATTTT; cdr3_aa: CASSQGRGRGTDTQYF
clone_size: NA; v_call: TRBV7-9; j_call: TRBJ2-7; d_call: NA; cdr3_nt: TGTGCCAGCAGCTCAGGCCGGGACAACTTACGGGAGCAGTACTTC; cdr3_aa: CASSSGRDNLREQYF
clone_size: NA; v_call: TRBV28; j_call: TRBJ2-1; d_call: NA; cdr3_nt: TGTGCCAGCAGGCTTTTTGGGGATGAGCAGTTCTTC; cdr3_aa: CASRLFGDEQFF
clone_size: NA; v_call: TRBV27; j_call: TRBJ2-2; d_call: NA; cdr3_nt: TGTGCCAGCAGTTTATTGTCCCTTGTCGGGGAGCTGTTTTTT; cdr3_aa: CASSLLSLVGELFF
clone_size: NA; v_call: TRBV27; j_call: TRBJ2-1; d_call: TRBD1; cdr3_nt: TGTGCCAGCAGTTTAAAGGGGGCGGATTACAATGAGCAGTTCTTC; cdr3_aa: CASSLKGADYNEQFF
clone_size: NA; v_call: TRBV27; j_call: TRBJ2-3; d_call: NA; cdr3_nt: TGTGCCAGCAGTTTTTTAGATACGCAGTATTTT; cdr3_aa: CASSFLDTQYF
clone_size: NA; v_call: TRBV9; j_call: TRBJ2-1; d_call: NA; cdr3_nt: TGTGCCAGCAGCGTAGCGGGATCCTACAATGAGCAGTTCTTC; cdr3_aa: CASSVAGSYNEQFF
clone_size: NA; v_call: TRBV7-2; j_call: TRBJ2-7; d_call: TRBD2; cdr3_nt: TGTGCCAGCAACTATATGGCTAGCGGGGATTACGAGCAGTACTTC; cdr3_aa: CASNYMASGDYEQYF
clone_size: NA; v_call: TRBV7-2; j_call: TRBJ1-1; d_call: TRBD1; cdr3_nt: TGTGCCAGCAGCTTAGGCACCGGGGGACAGAGCACTGAAGCTTTCTTT; cdr3_aa: CASSLGTGGQSTEAFF
clone_size: few; v_call: TRBV4-3; j_call: TRBJ1-5; d_call: TRBD1; cdr3_nt: TGCGCCAGCAGCCAAGACGGGACAGGGGTTCAGCCCCAGCATTTT; cdr3_aa: CASSQDGTGVQPQHF
clone_size: NA; v_call: TRBV7-8; j_call: TRBJ1-5; d_call: NA; cdr3_nt: TGTGCCAGCAGCCCCGATGGGCCTAGCAATCAGCCCCAGCATTTT; cdr3_aa: CASSPDGPSNQPQHF
clone_size: NA; v_call: TRBV4-3; j_call: TRBJ2-6; d_call: NA; cdr3_nt: TGCGCCAGCAGCCAGAGCTCAATGAGTGGGGCCAACGTCCTGACTTTC; cdr3_aa: CASSQSSMSGANVLTF
clone_size: NA; v_call: TRBV15; j_call: TRBJ2-7; d_call: NA; cdr3_nt: TGTGCCACCAGCACCCGCCGGGACACAGAATACGAGCAGTACTTC; cdr3_aa: CATSTRRDTEYEQYF
clone_size: few; v_call: TRBV5-4; j_call: TRBJ2-7; d_call: NA; cdr3_nt: TGTGCCAGCAGCGCAGCCGGGACCCCCTTTAAGGAACAGTACTTC; cdr3_aa: CASSAAGTPFKEQYF
clone_size: NA; v_call: TRBV29-1; j_call: TRBJ1-4; d_call: NA; cdr3_nt: TGCAGCGTTGAGACAGGTATTAATGAAAAACTGTTTTTT; cdr3_aa: CSVETGINEKLFF
clone_size: NA; v_call: TRBV28; j_call: TRBJ2-7; d_call: NA; cdr3_nt: TGTGCCAGCAGTTCGCGGACAGAATCTAACTCCTACGAGCAGTACTTC; cdr3_aa: CASSSRTESNSYEQYF
clone_size: NA; v_call: TRBV27; j_call: TRBJ1-5; d_call: NA; cdr3_nt: TGTGCCAGCAGTTTAACTATCAATCAGCCCCAGCATTTT; cdr3_aa: CASSLTINQPQHF
clone_size: NA; v_call: TRBV14; j_call: TRBJ2-1; d_call: TRBD2; cdr3_nt: TGTGCCAGCAGCCAGGGAGTAGCGGGGGACAATGAGCAGTTCTTC; cdr3_aa: CASSQGVAGDNEQFF
clone_size: NA; v_call: TRBV28; j_call: TRBJ1-5; d_call: TRBD1; cdr3_nt: TGTGCCAGCAGTTTATGGGGACAGGAGCTCAATCAGCCCCAGCATTTT; cdr3_aa: CASSLWGQELNQPQHF
clone_size: NA; v_call: TRBV11-2; j_call: TRBJ2-3; d_call: TRBD2; cdr3_nt: TGTGCCAGCAGCTCGTATTTCTTAGCGGGAAGGCCAGATACGCAGTATTTT; cdr3_aa: CASSSYFLAGRPDTQYF
clone_size: NA; v_call: TRBV5-1; j_call: TRBJ2-3; d_call: TRBD2; cdr3_nt: TGCGCCAGCAGCTTGGGAACGCCAGCGGGGGATACGCAGTATTTT; cdr3_aa: CASSLGTPAGDTQYF
clone_size: NA; v_call: TRBV9; j_call: TRBJ1-2; d_call: NA; cdr3_nt: TGTGCCAGCAGCGTAGCTCTCTGGACAGACTATGGCTACACCTTC; cdr3_aa: CASSVALWTDYGYTF
clone_size: NA; v_call: TRBV6-5; j_call: TRBJ2-3; d_call: NA; cdr3_nt: TGTGCCAGCAGTTACTTAGCACCTACAGATACGCAGTATTTT; cdr3_aa: CASSYLAPTDTQYF
clone_size: NA; v_call: TRBV9; j_call: TRBJ2-3; d_call: NA; cdr3_nt: TGTGCCAGCAGCGGCGGACGGTCTAGCACAGATACGCAGTATTTT; cdr3_aa: CASSGGRSSTDTQYF
clone_size: NA; v_call: TRBV5-1; j_call: TRBJ2-5; d_call: TRBD2; cdr3_nt: TGCGCCAGCAGCTTGGTCGGGGAGGGGACCCAGTACTTC; cdr3_aa: CASSLVGEGTQYF
clone_size: NA; v_call: TRBV4-1; j_call: TRBJ2-1; d_call: NA; cdr3_nt: TGCGCCAGCAGCCAAGAAGGCAGTATCTACAATGAGCAGTTCTTC; cdr3_aa: CASSQEGSIYNEQFF
clone_size: NA; v_call: TRBV7-6; j_call: TRBJ2-2; d_call: TRBD1; cdr3_nt: TGTGCCAGCAGCTCCACTGGACAGGCGAACACCGGGGAGCTGTTTTTT; cdr3_aa: CASSSTGQANTGELFF